A single sample is the source of the 13 T cell receptor beta chains below, sequenced in a study of shared clonotypes between healthy human individuals. The assay was immunoSEQ multiplex PCR, and TCRdb's table has in-frame clones only and misses some. The table shows over 850,000 clones, with approximately 80% occurring only once. The sequencing sample was made of memory CD4+ T cells from PBMCs. Subset noted: CD45RA-negative fraction. The receptors were sampled from a man between 18 and 29 years old in good health. Some clones in this sample may be carry-over from other donors' samples.

The rearrangement links TRBV5-1 to TRBJ2-5; TRBD1 might be the D (6 bases). The J call may be mistaken, given a closer DNA end match to TRBJ2-7. CDR3 length: 16 residues. Germline V lookup: CDR1 SGHRS, CDR2 YFSETQ. CDR3 in amino acids: CASSLGLSTGLGEQYF. DNA for the CDR3: TGCGCCAGCAGCTTAGGTTTATCGACAGGTTTGGGCGAGCAGTACTTC.

The sample holds one count of this clone. The chain uses TRBV6-6 and TRBJ1-5, with 7 bases that match TRBD1. This CDR3 region has 15 residues. CDR1 and CDR2 from the germline V gene are MNHNY and SVGAGI (reference sequence). After removal of 6 bases from V and 3 bases from J, the junction contained 8 bases not matched to a gene. The CDR3 region is CASRSTGVHNQPQHF. DNA for the CDR3: TGTGCCAGCAGGTCCACAGGGGTCCACAATCAGCCCCAGCATTTT.

The chain links TRBV5-6 to TRBJ1-2; a possible D gene is TRBD1 (6 bases). This CDR3 is 13 amino acids long. The germline V gene has CDR1 SGHDT and CDR2 YYEEEE. V dropped 0 bases and J dropped 7 bases, with 10 bases sitting between them. CDR3 residues: CASSLGGGLGYTF. The CDR3 DNA sequence: TGTGCCAGCAGCTTGGGAGGGGGACTTGGCTACACCTTC.

The CDR3 sequence is CASSPLTENTEAFF. CDR3 nucleotides: TGTGCCAGCAGTCCGTTGACCGAGAACACTGAAGCTTTCTTT. The rearrangement uses TRBV27 and TRBJ1-1; D remains unclear. The CDR3 is made up of 14 amino acids. Trimming stripped 5 bases from V and 1 base from J, with 11 bases between. The germline V gene encodes CDR1 MNHEY and CDR2 SMNVEV (reference sequence).

The rearrangement uses TRBV5-6 and TRBJ1-2; D is ambiguous. V shed 0 bases and J shed 3 bases, with 9 bases lying between them. CDR3 length: 14 amino acids. Germline V CDR1 and CDR2: SGHDT, YYEEEE. CDR3: CASSLGQNHYGYTF. The CDR3 bases are TGTGCCAGCAGCTTGGGGCAGAACCACTATGGCTACACCTTC.

This rearrangement joins TRBV27 to TRBJ1-4, with D perhaps TRBD1 (5 bases). Looked up from germline, CDR1 is MNHEY and CDR2 is SMNVEV (reference sequence). The CDR3 covers 13 residues. Trimming pared 3 bases from V and 7 bases from J, leaving 9 bases between. CDR3 in DNA: TGTGCCAGCAGTTTGGAGGGGCCTGAAAAACTGTTTTTT. Its translation: CASSLEGPEKLFF. The full variable domain, in which reference TRBV27 and TRBJ1-4 provide the parts outside the CDR3, is EAQVTQNPRYLITVTGKKLTVTCSQNMNHEYMSWYRQDPGLGLRQIYYSMNVEVTDKGDVPEGYKVSRKEKRNFPLILESPSPNQTSLYFCASSLEGPEKLFFGSGTQLSVL.

The chain combines TRBV5-1 with TRBJ2-4, with D possibly called TRBD1 or TRBD2 (5 bases each). Germline CDR1 SGHRS, CDR2 YFSETQ. There are 16 residues in the CDR3. Trimming removed 0 bases at V and 6 bases at J, with 16 bases between. The CDR3 region is CASSLEGSRGGNIQYF. CDR3 coding DNA: TGCGCCAGCAGCTTGGAGGGTAGTCGGGGCGGAAACATTCAGTACTTC.

This chain joins TRBV30 and TRBJ1-3; the match to TRBD1 covers 9 bases. The CDR3 totals 17 residues. Per germline, CDR1 GTSNPN and CDR2 SVGIG (reference sequence). With V trimmed by 0 bases and J by 0 bases, 6 bases remained unmatched. Here the CDR3 DNA reads TGTGCCTGGAGTGTAGGTGGACAGGGGTACTCTGGAAACACCATATATTTT. Protein product: CAWSVGGQGYSGNTIYF.

The genes are TRBV11-2 and TRBJ1-4; D not resolved. This CDR3 region has 13 residues. Germline values: CDR1 SGHAT, CDR2 FQNNGV. The V end was cut by 5 bases, the J end by 4 bases, with 8 bases between. The chain's CDR3 is CASSAQLNEKLFF. In DNA, the CDR3 is TGTGCCAGCAGCGCCCAGCTTAATGAAAAACTGTTTTTT. The whole variable domain, remainder taken from reference TRBV11-2 and TRBJ1-4, is EAGVAQSPRYKIIEKRQSVAFWCNPISGHATLYWYQQILGQGPKLLIQFQNNGVVDDSQLPKDRFSAERLKGVDSTLKIQPAKLEDSAVYLCASSAQLNEKLFFGSGTQLSVL.

Only a few counts were recorded for this clone. The chain has TRBV5-3 and TRBJ2-2; 9 bases align to TRBD2. TRBV5-3 is classed as an ORF, of uncertain function. V was clipped by 4 bases and J by 3 bases; unmatched bases: 10. CDR3 length equals 17 residues. The CDR3 loop reads CARSPGLAGMHTGELFF. In nucleotides, the CDR3 is TGTGCCAGAAGCCCGGGACTAGCAGGGATGCACACCGGGGAGCTGTTTTTT.

The chain employs TRBV20-1 and TRBJ2-1; D gene ambiguous. Trimming removed 5 bases at V and 3 bases at J, with 5 bases between. This CDR3 has 11 residues. Germline V gives CDR1 DFQATT, CDR2 SNEGSKA (reference sequence). The CDR3 DNA reads TGCAGTGCTGCCAACTACAATGAGCAGTTCTTC. Protein: CSAANYNEQFF.

The chain is built from TRBV27 and TRBJ2-4; D remains ambiguous. Trimming took off 2 bases at V and 15 bases at J, with 11 bases between the two ends. The germline V gene has CDR1 MNHEY and CDR2 SMNVEV (reference sequence). This CDR3 contains 11 residues. Here the CDR3 reads CASSLGDGWYF. Here the CDR3 DNA reads TGTGCCAGCAGTTTAGGGGATGGGTGGTACTTC.

This chain connects TRBV28 to TRBJ1-2, with D unclear. The germline V gene has CDR1 MDHEN and CDR2 SYDVKM. This CDR3 has 12 residues. V lost 6 bases and J 14 bases, leaving 19 bases between the germline ends. The CDR3 DNA sequence: TGTGCCAGCAGCTCCCACGTAGGGTATAAAACCTTC. This encodes CASSSHVGYKTF.